A single sample is the source of the 11 T cell receptor beta chains below, sequenced in a study of cytomegalovirus exposure and HLA in healthy donors. Sequencing was performed with immunoSEQ multiplex PCR; in TCRdb, only in-frame clones are kept and a portion is missing. The sample carries 75,000 to 95,000 clones, about 96% recorded once. The sequenced sample consisted of PBMCs. These receptors originate from a man aged 18 to 30 in good health and CMV-seronegative.

The chain has TRBV7-9 and TRBJ1-1; D call uncertain. The CDR3 has 13 residues. V gave up 2 bases and J gave up 4 bases, with 8 bases separating them. Germline assignment: CDR1 SEHNR and CDR2 FQNEAQ (reference sequence). For the CDR3, the DNA is TGTGCCAGCAGCTTAAGCGGTGGCACTGAAGCTTTCTTT. This codes for CASSLSGGTEAFF.

The chain carries TRBV21-1 and TRBJ2-7; TRBD1 is the table's D call, not checked against the DNA. TRBV21-1 is an annotated pseudogene. This CDR3 is built from 11 residues. CDR3 protein: CARARVGEQYV. The DNA of the CDR3 is TGTGCCAGAGCCAGGGTAGGCGAGCAGTACGTC.

The chain couples TRBV6-1 to TRBJ2-3; D perhaps matches TRBD1 (5 bases). The CDR3 is 15 residues long. Germline V gene data show CDR1 as MNHNS and CDR2 as SASEGT. V lost 7 bases to trimming and J lost 3 bases, with 17 bases between them. The CDR3 spells CASNIWGPATDTQYF. DNA for the CDR3: TGTGCCAGCAATATTTGGGGCCCAGCAACAGATACGCAGTATTTT.

The table lists this clone with a count of one. The V gene is TRBV5-6, the J gene TRBJ2-1; 7 bases align to TRBD2. Losses at the gene ends were 4 bases for V and 5 bases for J; bases not matched to a gene: 12. Germline V lookup: CDR1 SGHDT, CDR2 YYEEEE. This CDR3 region has 16 residues. CDR3 sequence reads: CASSPPAGLYNNEQFF. The CDR3 DNA follows: TGTGCCAGCAGCCCCCCCGCGGGACTATACAACAATGAGCAGTTCTTC.

The genes are TRBV9 and TRBJ1-2; TRBD1 aligns across 8 bases. The CDR3 loop spans 16 amino acids. V was clipped by 3 bases and J by 6 bases; unmatched bases: 13. Germline CDR1 reads SGDLS; CDR2 reads YYNGEE. This CDR3 is CASSARTGLWGDGYTF. The CDR3 nucleotides are TGTGCCAGCAGCGCCCGGACAGGGCTCTGGGGTGATGGCTACACCTTC.

The V call is TRBV11-3, the J call TRBJ2-1; TRBD2 matches 8 bases. CDR1 is SGHNT and CDR2 is YENEEA in the germline V gene. Losses at the gene ends were 5 bases for V and 6 bases for J; bases not matched to a gene: 9. CDR3 length: 15 residues. The CDR3 bases are TGTGCCAGCAGCGAAGAGGCGGGAGGACGCAATGAGCAGTTCTTC. This gives the protein CASSEEAGGRNEQFF.

This rearrangement joins TRBV2 to TRBJ2-3; tentatively, D is TRBD2 (6 bases). Germline-derived CDR1 and CDR2 are SNHLY and FYNNEI. This CDR3 has 15 amino acids. Trimming stripped 5 bases from V and 0 bases from J, with 12 bases between. In DNA form, the CDR3 reads TGTGCCAGCAGTCCCCCCGGGACTAGCACAGATACGCAGTATTTT. Translating gives CASSPPGTSTDTQYF.

The CDR3 sequence is CASKGQPLSFYGYTF. The CDR3 DNA reads TGTGCCAGCAAGGGACAGCCCCTCAGTTTCTATGGCTACACCTTC. V usage is TRBV7-3 and J usage is TRBJ1-2; 7 nucleotides align to TRBD1. There are 15 residues in the CDR3. V shed 7 bases, J shed 4 bases, and the junction held 12 bases outside the gene matches. CDR1 and CDR2 from the germline V gene are SGHTA and FQGTGA.

The chain joins TRBV9 to TRBJ2-1; 11 positions agree with TRBD2. CDR3 size: 16 residues. Germline V gene data show CDR1 as SGDLS and CDR2 as YYNGEE. V trimming: 4 bases; J trimming: 16 bases; junction bases outside the gene matches: 19. As DNA, the CDR3 is TGTGCCAGCAGCACCTCCCCGGGACTAGCGGCCGGGAGGGGTTTCTTC. Protein: CASSTSPGLAAGRGFF.

This clone came up once. The chain carries TRBV9 and TRBJ2-3; D remains ambiguous. V was shortened by 0 bases and J by 7 bases, with 6 bases between the two germline ends. The CDR3 is 12 residues long. Germline V gives CDR1 SGDLS, CDR2 YYNGEE. CDR3 DNA: TGTGCCAGCAGCGTAGACGGGTATACGCAGTATTTT. Its protein product is CASSVDGYTQYF.

V is TRBV5-6 and J is TRBJ2-5; tentatively, D is TRBD2 (5 bases). Germline CDR1 SGHDT, CDR2 YYEEEE. V was clipped by 1 base and J by 1 base, with 14 bases between them. CDR3 length: 16 residues. Here the CDR3 DNA reads TGTGCCAGCAGCTTGTTCACGGGGAGAAGCCAAGAGACCCAGTACTTC. Translation gives CASSLFTGRSQETQYF.